Below are 13 T cell receptor beta chains sequenced from a single sample in a study of cytomegalovirus exposure and HLA in healthy donors. A multiplex PCR was run with 60 Vbeta primers and 13 Jbeta primers. Produced via immunoSEQ multiplex PCR; TCRdb's table is partial and in-frame only. The sample lists approximately 150,000 clones; over 75% were seen once. Sequencing was performed on PBMCs. These receptor sequences come from a male donor in good health and CMV-seronegative.

Points on this clone: Other DNA sequences of this sample code for an identical CDR3. This chain links TRBV10-1 with TRBJ1-1; 9 bases align to TRBD1. Germline V gene lookup returns CDR1 WNHNN and CDR2 SYGVQD (reference sequence). The CDR3 spans 13 residues. V lost 2 bases and J lost 6; bases outside the gene matches: 1. CDR3 bases: TGCGCCAGCAGTGAGCGACAGGGGGCTGAAGCTTTCTTT. Translation gives CASSERQGAEAFF.

J is TRBJ1-5 and V is TRBV7-9; 8 nucleotides align to TRBD1. The length of the CDR3 is 17 residues. Per germline, CDR1 SEHNR and CDR2 FQNEAQ (reference sequence). V lost 0 bases and J lost 3; bases outside the gene matches: 7. The CDR3 nucleotides are TGTGCCAGCAGCTTAGCGTTGACAGGGGTGTCCAATCAGCCCCAGCATTTT. Protein: CASSLALTGVSNQPQHF.

The gene calls are TRBV5-1 and TRBJ2-7, with D possibly TRBD1 on 6 matching bases. The CDR3 is 13 residues long. Trimming pared 0 bases from V and 7 bases from J, leaving 11 bases between. Per germline, CDR1 SGHRS and CDR2 YFSETQ. CDR3 nucleotide sequence: TGCGCCAGCAGCTTGGAACAGGGTCGGGAGCAGTACTTC. Its translation: CASSLEQGREQYF.

V and J are TRBV5-1 and TRBJ2-5, with D unresolved. The CDR3 runs to 13 residues. V lost 4 bases and J lost 2, with 9 bases in between. Looked up from germline, CDR1 is SGHRS and CDR2 is YFSETQ. The CDR3 sequence is CASSPERQETQYF. The CDR3 bases are TGCGCCAGCAGCCCGGAGAGGCAAGAGACCCAGTACTTC.

The chain recombines TRBV6-1 with TRBJ1-2; 7 bases are a match to TRBD1. V gave up 3 bases and J gave up 4 bases; unmatched junction bases: 5. Germline CDR1 MNHNS, CDR2 SASEGT. The CDR3 totals 14 residues. The CDR3 nucleotides read TGTGCCAGCAGTGATCCGGGACAGAGCTATGGCTACACCTTC. As protein: CASSDPGQSYGYTF.

The genes are TRBV5-1 and TRBJ2-7; 7 nucleotides agree with TRBD2. Looked up from germline, CDR1 is SGHRS and CDR2 is YFSETQ. The CDR3 consists of 15 residues. The junction had 5 bases not matched to a gene; V was cut back by 0 bases and J by 2 bases. The CDR3 loop is CASSLGSGAAYEQYF. CDR3 nucleotides: TGCGCCAGCAGCTTGGGGAGCGGGGCGGCCTACGAGCAGTACTTC. The entire variable domain, with the rest obtained from reference TRBV5-1 and TRBJ2-7, is as follows: KAGVTQTPRYLIKTRGQQVTLSCSPISGHRSVSWYQQTPGQGLQFLFEYFSETQRNKGNFPGRFSGRQFSNSRSEMNVSTLELGDSALYLCASSLGSGAAYEQYFGPGTRLTVT.

This chain connects TRBV9 to TRBJ2-7; no reliable D call. The germline V gene has CDR1 SGDLS and CDR2 YYNGEE. The CDR3 covers 14 residues. V was clipped by 0 bases and J by 6 bases, with 13 bases between them. Here the CDR3 reads CASSVEPVFSEQYF. CDR3 DNA: TGTGCCAGCAGCGTAGAACCAGTTTTCTCCGAGCAGTACTTC.

The chain combines TRBV7-9 with TRBJ1-1, with 9 bases lining up with TRBD1. The CDR3 consists of 14 residues. V gave up 6 bases and J gave up 1 base; unmatched junction bases: 3. Germline loops: CDR1 SEHNR, CDR2 FQNEAQ (reference sequence). CDR3 in DNA: TGTGCCAGCAGTCCGACAGGGGGGAACACTGAAGCTTTCTTT. Protein: CASSPTGGNTEAFF.

This sequence joins TRBV5-3 and TRBJ2-7; the match to TRBD2 covers 11 bases. TRBV5-3 qualifies as an ORF whose function is uncertain. V trimming: 4 bases; J trimming: 4 bases; junction bases outside the gene matches: 10. There are 16 residues in the CDR3. Here the CDR3 DNA reads TGTGCCAGAAGCCCAATAAGACTAGCGGGGATGTACGAGCAGTACTTC. Amino acids: CARSPIRLAGMYEQYF.

The chain recombines TRBV5-6 with TRBJ2-7; D might be TRBD2 (5 bases). CDR3 length equals 15 residues. Trimming removed 4 bases at V and 2 bases at J, with 16 bases between. Germline CDR1 SGHDT, CDR2 YYEEEE. The CDR3 is CASSPDSGNTYEQYF. In DNA, the CDR3 is TGTGCCAGCAGCCCAGACTCGGGGAATACCTACGAGCAGTACTTC. Filled out from reference TRBV5-6 and TRBJ2-7, the complete variable domain reads DAGVTQSPTHLIKTRGQQVTLRCSPKSGHDTVSWYQQALGQGPQFIFQYYEEEERQRGNFPDRFSGHQFPNYSSELNVNALLLGDSALYLCASSPDSGNTYEQYFGPGTRLTVT.

The chain combines TRBV19 with TRBJ2-7; D is perhaps TRBD1 (5 bases). V lost 4 bases to trimming and J lost 3 bases, with 10 bases between them. Per germline, CDR1 LNHDA and CDR2 SQIVND (reference sequence). The CDR3 is made up of 13 amino acids. The CDR3 DNA reads TGTGCCAGTAGTACACAGGTATTCTACGAGCAGTACTTC. Protein product: CASSTQVFYEQYF.

This chain joins TRBV27 and TRBJ1-2; the match to TRBD1 covers 9 bases. CDR3 size: 17 residues. CDR1 and CDR2 from the germline V gene are MNHEY and SMNVEV (reference sequence). Unmatched junction bases numbered 10, after V lost 1 base and J lost 4 bases. CDR3 bases: TGTGCCAGCAGTTTATTCTCTAGGACAGGGGTATTCTATGGCTACACCTTC. It specifies CASSLFSRTGVFYGYTF.

This clone was counted a few times. The gene calls are TRBV30 and TRBJ1-2; 7 bases align to TRBD1. The ends lost 5 bases at V and 3 bases at J; junction bases unmatched: 6. The CDR3 is 13 residues long. Germline V gene sequence: CDR1 GTSNPN, CDR2 SVGIG (reference sequence). In DNA, the CDR3 is TGTGCCTGGCGACAGGGATCTTACTATGGCTACACCTTC. It yields the protein CAWRQGSYYGYTF.